Sequencing of this TCR beta chain was carried out in a study of blood T cell repertoires in COVID-19. The CDR3 is 14 residues long. CDR1 and CDR2 from the germline V gene are MDHEN and SYDVKM. The V end lost 2 bases, the J end lost 8 bases, and 12 bases lay between the germline ends. Assay used: immunoSEQ multiplex PCR; TCRdb lists only in-frame clones, some missing. Of 150,000 to 200,000 clones listed, roughly 90% were seen once; the top ten hold roughly 24%. This receptor was identified in a man in his fifties or sixties with acute or convalescent COVID-19. The chain carries TRBV28 and TRBJ1-4; the D is unclear. Sequenced: peripheral blood. The CDR3 DNA is TGTGCCAGCAGTTTAGAGGCAGTGCAAGAAAAACTGTTTTTT. Amino acid sequence: CASSLEAVQEKLFF.